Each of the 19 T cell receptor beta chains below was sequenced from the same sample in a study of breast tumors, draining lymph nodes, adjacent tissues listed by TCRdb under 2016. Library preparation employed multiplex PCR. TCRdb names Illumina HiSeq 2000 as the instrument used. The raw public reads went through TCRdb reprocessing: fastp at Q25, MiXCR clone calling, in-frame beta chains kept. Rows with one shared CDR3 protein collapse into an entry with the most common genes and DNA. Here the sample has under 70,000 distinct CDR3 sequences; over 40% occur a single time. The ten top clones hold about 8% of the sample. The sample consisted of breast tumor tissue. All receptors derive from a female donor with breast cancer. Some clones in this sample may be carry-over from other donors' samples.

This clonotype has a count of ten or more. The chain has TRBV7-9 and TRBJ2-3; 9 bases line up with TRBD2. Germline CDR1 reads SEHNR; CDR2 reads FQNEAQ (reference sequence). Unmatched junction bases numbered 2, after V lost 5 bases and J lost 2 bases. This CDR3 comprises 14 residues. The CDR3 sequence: CASSRGGATDTQYF. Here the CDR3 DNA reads TGTGCCAGCAGCCGCGGGGGGGCCACAGATACGCAGTATTTT.

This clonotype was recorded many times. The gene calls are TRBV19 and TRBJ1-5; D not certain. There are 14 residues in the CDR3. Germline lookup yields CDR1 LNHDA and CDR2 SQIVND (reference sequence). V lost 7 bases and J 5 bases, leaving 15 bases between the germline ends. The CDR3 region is CASTPGGLHQPQHF. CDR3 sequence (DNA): TGTGCCAGTACCCCGGGTGGCCTGCATCAGCCCCAGCATTTT. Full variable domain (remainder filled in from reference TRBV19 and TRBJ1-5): DGGITQSPKYLFRKEGQNVTLSCEQNLNHDAMYWYRQDPGQGLRLIYYSQIVNDFQKGDIAEGYSVSREKKESFPLTVTSAQKNPTAFYLCASTPGGLHQPQHFGDGTRLSIL.

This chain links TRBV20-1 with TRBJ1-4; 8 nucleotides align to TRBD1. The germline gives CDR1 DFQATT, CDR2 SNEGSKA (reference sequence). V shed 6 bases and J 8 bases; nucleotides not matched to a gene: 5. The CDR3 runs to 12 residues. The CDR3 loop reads CSARTGWEKLFF. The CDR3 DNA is TGCAGTGCCAGGACAGGGTGGGAAAAACTGTTTTTT.

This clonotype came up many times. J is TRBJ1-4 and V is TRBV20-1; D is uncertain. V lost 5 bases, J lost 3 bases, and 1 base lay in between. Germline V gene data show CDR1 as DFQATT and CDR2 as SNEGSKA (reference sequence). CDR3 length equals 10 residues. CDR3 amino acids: CSAPNEKLFF. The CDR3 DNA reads TGCAGTGCTCCTAATGAAAAACTGTTTTTT.

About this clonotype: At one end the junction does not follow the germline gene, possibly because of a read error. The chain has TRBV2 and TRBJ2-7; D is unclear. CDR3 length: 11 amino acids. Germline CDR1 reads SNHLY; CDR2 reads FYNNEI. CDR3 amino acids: CATSSNREQYF. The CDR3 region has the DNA TGTGCCACCAGTAGCAATCGGGAGCAGTACTTC.

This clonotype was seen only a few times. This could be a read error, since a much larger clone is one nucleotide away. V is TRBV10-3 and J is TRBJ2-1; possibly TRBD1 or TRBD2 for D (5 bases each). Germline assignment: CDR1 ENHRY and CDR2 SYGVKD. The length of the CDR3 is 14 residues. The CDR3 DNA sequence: TGTGCCACCGAAGGGACCCTCGCCCACAATGAGCGGTTCTTC. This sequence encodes CATEGTLAHNERFF.

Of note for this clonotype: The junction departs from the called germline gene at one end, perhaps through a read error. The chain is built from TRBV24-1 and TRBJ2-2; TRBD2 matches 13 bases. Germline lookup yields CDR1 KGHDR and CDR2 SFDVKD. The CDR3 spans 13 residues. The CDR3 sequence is CATSDRTSGGLFF. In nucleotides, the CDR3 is TGTGCCACCAGTGACCGGACTAGCGGGGGGCTGTTTTTT.

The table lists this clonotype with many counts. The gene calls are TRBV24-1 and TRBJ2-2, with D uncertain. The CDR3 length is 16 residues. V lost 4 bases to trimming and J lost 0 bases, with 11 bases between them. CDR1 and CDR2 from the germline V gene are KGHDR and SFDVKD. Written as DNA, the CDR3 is TGTGCCACCAGTGACAGGTCTATCGCGAACACCGGGGAGCTGTTTTTT. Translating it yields CATSDRSIANTGELFF.

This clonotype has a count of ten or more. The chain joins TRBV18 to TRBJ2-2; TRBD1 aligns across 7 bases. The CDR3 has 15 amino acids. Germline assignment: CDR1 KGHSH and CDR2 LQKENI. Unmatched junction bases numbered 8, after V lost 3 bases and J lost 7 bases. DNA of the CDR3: TGTGCCAGCTCACCGGAGACAGGGTCGGACGGGGAGCTGTTTTTT. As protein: CASSPETGSDGELFF. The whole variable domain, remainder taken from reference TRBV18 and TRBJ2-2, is NAGVMQNPRHLVRRRGQEARLRCSPMKGHSHVYWYRQLPEEGLKFMVYLQKENIIDESGMPKERFSAEFPKEGPSILRIQQVVRGDSAAYFCASSPETGSDGELFFGEGSRLTVL.

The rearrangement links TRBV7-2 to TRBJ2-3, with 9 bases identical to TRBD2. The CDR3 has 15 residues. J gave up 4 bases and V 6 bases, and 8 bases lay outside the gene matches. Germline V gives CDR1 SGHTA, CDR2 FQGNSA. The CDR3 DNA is TGTGCCAGCAGACGTAGCGGGAGAATGGCAGATACGCAGTATTTT. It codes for CASRRSGRMADTQYF.

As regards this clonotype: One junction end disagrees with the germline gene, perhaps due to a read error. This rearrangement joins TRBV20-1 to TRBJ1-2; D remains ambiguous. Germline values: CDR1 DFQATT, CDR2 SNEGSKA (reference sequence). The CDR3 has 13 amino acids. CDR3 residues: CSARNWSRYAYTF. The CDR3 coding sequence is TGCAGTGCTAGAAATTGGAGCCGCTATGCCTACACCTTC.

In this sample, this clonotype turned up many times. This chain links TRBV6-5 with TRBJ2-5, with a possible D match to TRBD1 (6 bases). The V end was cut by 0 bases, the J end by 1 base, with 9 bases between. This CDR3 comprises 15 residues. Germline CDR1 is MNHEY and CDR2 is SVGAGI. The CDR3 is CASSYSGRGQETQYF. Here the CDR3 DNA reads TGTGCCAGCAGTTACTCGGGCAGGGGCCAAGAGACCCAGTACTTC.

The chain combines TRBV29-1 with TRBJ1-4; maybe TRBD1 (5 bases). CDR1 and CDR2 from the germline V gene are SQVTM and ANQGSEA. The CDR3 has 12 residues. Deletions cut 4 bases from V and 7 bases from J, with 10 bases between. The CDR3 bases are TGCAGCGTTGGGTCCACAGGTGAAAAACTGTTTTTT. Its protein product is CSVGSTGEKLFF.

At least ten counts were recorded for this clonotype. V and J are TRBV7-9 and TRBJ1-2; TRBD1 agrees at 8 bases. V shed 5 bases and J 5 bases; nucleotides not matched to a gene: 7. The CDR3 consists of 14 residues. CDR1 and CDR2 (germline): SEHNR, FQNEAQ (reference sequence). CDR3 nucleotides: TGTGCCAGCAGCCCTTCCGACAGGGGATATGGCTACACCTTC. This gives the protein CASSPSDRGYGYTF.

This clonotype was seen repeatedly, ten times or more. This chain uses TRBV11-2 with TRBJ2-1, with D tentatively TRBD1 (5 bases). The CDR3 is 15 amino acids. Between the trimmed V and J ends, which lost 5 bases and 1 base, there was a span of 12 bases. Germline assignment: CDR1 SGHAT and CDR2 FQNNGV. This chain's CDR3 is CASSPRQRSYNEQFF. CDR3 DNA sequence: TGTGCCAGCAGCCCGAGACAGAGGTCCTACAATGAGCAGTTCTTC.

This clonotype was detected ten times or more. DNA for the CDR3: TGTGCCACCAAGAGGGGGAATACGCAGTATTTT. Translated: CATKRGNTQYF. The V and J genes are TRBV25-1 and TRBJ2-3; a weak D match, TRBD1 (6 bases). Germline V gives CDR1 MGHDK, CDR2 SYGVNS. V was clipped by 10 bases and J by 7 bases, with 12 bases between them. This CDR3 is built from 11 residues.

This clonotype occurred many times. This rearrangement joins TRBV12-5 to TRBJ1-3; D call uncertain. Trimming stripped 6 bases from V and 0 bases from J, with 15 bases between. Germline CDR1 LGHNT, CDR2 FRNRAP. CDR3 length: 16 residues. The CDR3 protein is CASGRGLGSSGNTIYF. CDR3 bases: TGTGCTAGTGGCCGCGGACTGGGAAGCTCTGGAAACACCATATATTTT.

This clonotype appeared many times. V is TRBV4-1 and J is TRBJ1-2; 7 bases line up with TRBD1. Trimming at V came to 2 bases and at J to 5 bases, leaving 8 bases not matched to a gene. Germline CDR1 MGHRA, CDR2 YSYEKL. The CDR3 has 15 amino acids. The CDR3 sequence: CASSQTTGEQYGYTF. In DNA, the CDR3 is TGCGCCAGCAGCCAAACAACAGGGGAACAATATGGCTACACCTTC.

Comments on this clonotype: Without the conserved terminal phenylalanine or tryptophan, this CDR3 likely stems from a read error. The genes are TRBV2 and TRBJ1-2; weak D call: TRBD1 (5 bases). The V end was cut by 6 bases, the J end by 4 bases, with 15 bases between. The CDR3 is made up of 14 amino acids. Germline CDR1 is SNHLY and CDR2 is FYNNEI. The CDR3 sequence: CASSDRRDSYGYTL. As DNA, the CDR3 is TGTGCCAGCAGCGACAGAAGGGATTCCTATGGCTACACCCTC.